This TCR beta chain was sequenced for a study of T cell responses to AZD1222 COVID-19 vaccine. Broader study findings: Close to half of all spike-specific TCRs reportedly target regions of the variants that are unmutated. Donors skewed white British and female; clonal diversity was possibly underestimated.

Germline values: CDR1 MDHEN, CDR2 SYDVKM. Deletions cut 3 bases from V and 4 bases from J, with 13 bases between. The CDR3 runs 15 residues. Notes on this clone: The antigen remains unidentified. Other DNA sequences from this sample encode an identical CDR3 as well.

Sequenced by immunoSEQ multiplex PCR; TCRdb stores in-frame clones only, minus some. The sample holds about 84,000 clones; just over 85% are singletons and the top ten take 5.6%. Material: peripheral blood, obtained 28 days after the second AZD1222 dose. The source is an adult who received the AZD1222 COVID-19 vaccine. This rearrangement joins TRBV28 to TRBJ2-1; possible D gene TRBD2, 6 bases. In DNA, the CDR3 is TGTGCCAGCAGTTTCCTGAGCGGGCGTTACAATGAGCAGTTCTTC. It yields the protein CASSFLSGRYNEQFF.